This T cell receptor beta chain was retrieved from a study of human T cells and chemical hapten exposure. Background on the study: Weekly administration of diphenylcyclopropenone to the scalp of patients continued throughout the approximately 24-week study.

This clonotype appeared many times. Antigen specificity is unknown. Study-wide findings and caveats: High-frequency TCRs, those above 1 in 1000, stayed the same after DPC sensitization.

This CDR3 is 12 amino acids long. V shed 5 bases and J shed 6 bases, with 12 bases lying between them. Germline CDR1 reads DFQATT; CDR2 reads SNEGSKA (reference sequence). In the original workflow: With a range of about 23,224 to 700,000, the median per sample was roughly 95,000 TCRs. MiXCR was run by TCRdb on the RACE reads, yielding one entry per CDR3 protein. The V and J calls here are based on TCRdb, not the publication. This sample has some 400,000 distinct CDR3 sequences; approximately 4.4% occur once, and the top ten carry around 2%. The time point here: patch test 1, 2 weeks after DPC sensitization. The sample's treatment: therapeutic diphenylcyclopropenone sensitization with weekly scalp DPC. Total RNA was isolated from whole blood that had not been fractionated.

The specimen was whole blood, collected in connection with sensitization to the hapten diphenylcyclopropenone (DPC). The source is a woman in her fifties or sixties with alopecia areata. Some clones in this sample may be carry-over from other donors' samples. The rearrangement links TRBV20-1 to TRBJ2-3, with a tentative D call TRBD2 (5 bases). The CDR3 coding sequence is TGCAGTGCTGGATATAGCGTGGATACGCAGTATTTT. The encoded protein is CSAGYSVDTQYF.